Listed below are T cell receptor beta chains from one sample, sequenced in a study of T cell changes during pregnancy in multiple sclerosis. Using immunoSEQ multiplex PCR, the repertoire was profiled, and TCRdb retains in-frame clones only, with some absent. This table holds tens of thousands of clones, about 90% found once. The sequencing here drew on peripheral blood, taken after pregnancy. The receptors originated from a female donor in good health, enrolled as a control in a pregnancy study. Both conserved end residues are part of each CDR3. Fields, in order: D gene, clone size, V gene, J gene, CDR3 DNA, CDR3 protein. A D gene is named only where the DNA matches it firmly. Where a row states a size, it is once, few, many or the class of an expanded clone; other rows omit it.

d_gene: .
abundance: .
v_gene: TRBV2
j_gene: TRBJ1-1
CDR3nt: TGTGCCAGCAGTGAAGCGCTGGGGGGAACACTGAAAGCTTTCTTT
CDR3aa: CASSEALGGTLKAFF

d_gene: TRBD1
abundance: .
v_gene: TRBV2
j_gene: TRBJ1-2
CDR3nt: TGTGCCAGCAGTCTCGACAGGGGGAGAGGCTACACCTTC
CDR3aa: CASSLDRGRGYTF

d_gene: .
abundance: .
v_gene: TRBV20-1
j_gene: TRBJ2-5
CDR3nt: TGCAGTGCCGTGGACTTGGAGACCCAGTACTTC
CDR3aa: CSAVDLETQYF

d_gene: .
abundance: .
v_gene: TRBV7-8
j_gene: TRBJ2-7
CDR3nt: TGTGCCAGCAGCTCCCGGGACACCATCTCCTACGAGCAGTACTTC
CDR3aa: CASSSRDTISYEQYF

d_gene: .
abundance: .
v_gene: TRBV6-6
j_gene: TRBJ1-1
CDR3nt: TGTGCCAGCAGTCCTAACACTGAAGCTTTCTTT
CDR3aa: CASSPNTEAFF

d_gene: TRBD1
abundance: .
v_gene: TRBV10-2
j_gene: TRBJ1-2
CDR3nt: TGCGCCAGCAGTCCGACAGGGGGAGGCTACACCTTC
CDR3aa: CASSPTGGGYTF

d_gene: .
abundance: .
v_gene: TRBV5-1
j_gene: TRBJ1-1
CDR3nt: TGCGCCAGCAGCTTGGAATTGAGGGTGGAGCGGACTGAAGCTTTCTTT
CDR3aa: CASSLELRVERTEAFF

d_gene: .
abundance: .
v_gene: TRBV18
j_gene: TRBJ1-6
CDR3nt: TGTGCCAGCTCACCAATCCAGGGGCAGGATTCACCCCTCCACTTT
CDR3aa: CASSPIQGQDSPLHF

d_gene: TRBD2
abundance: .
v_gene: TRBV27
j_gene: TRBJ2-5
CDR3nt: TGTGCCAGCACCCCGGGTTGGCGGGGGGCATTAGAGACCCAGTACTTC
CDR3aa: CASTPGWRGALETQYF

d_gene: TRBD1
abundance: .
v_gene: TRBV9
j_gene: TRBJ1-1
CDR3nt: TGTGCCAGCAGCGTCAGCCGCGGGACAGGCGAAGCTTTCTTT
CDR3aa: CASSVSRGTGEAFF

d_gene: TRBD2
abundance: .
v_gene: TRBV2
j_gene: TRBJ2-3
CDR3nt: TGTGCCAGCAGTGAATTCGTAGGGTCTAGCGGTAGCACAGATACGCAGTATTTT
CDR3aa: CASSEFVGSSGSTDTQYF

d_gene: TRBD1
abundance: .
v_gene: TRBV11-2
j_gene: TRBJ1-1
CDR3nt: TGTGCCACTCGACAGGGAATGGGGACTGAAGCTTTCTTT
CDR3aa: CATRQGMGTEAFF

d_gene: .
abundance: .
v_gene: TRBV11-2
j_gene: TRBJ2-7
CDR3nt: TGTGCCAGCAGCTTAGATCCCCGGGGAACCTACGAGCAGTACTTC
CDR3aa: CASSLDPRGTYEQYF

d_gene: .
abundance: .
v_gene: TRBV18
j_gene: TRBJ1-5
CDR3nt: TGTGCCAGCTCACGATCCGGGGAGGGCAATCAGCCCCAGCATTTT
CDR3aa: CASSRSGEGNQPQHF

d_gene: .
abundance: .
v_gene: TRBV14
j_gene: TRBJ1-2
CDR3nt: TGTGCCAGCAGCCAAGATAGGTTTACAGGGAGCTATGGCTACACCTTC
CDR3aa: CASSQDRFTGSYGYTF

d_gene: TRBD2
abundance: .
v_gene: TRBV5-1
j_gene: TRBJ2-1
CDR3nt: TGCGCCAGCAGTAAAGCGGGAGGGCCTTGGGATGAGCAGTTCTTC
CDR3aa: CASSKAGGPWDEQFF

d_gene: .
abundance: .
v_gene: TRBV7-9
j_gene: TRBJ1-2
CDR3nt: TGTGCCAGCAGCCCTGCGTTGCCAGCGTCGTCCGATGGCTACACCTTC
CDR3aa: CASSPALPASSDGYTF

d_gene: TRBD2
abundance: .
v_gene: TRBV5-1
j_gene: TRBJ2-1
CDR3nt: TGCGCCAGCAGCCCCTCCCCCGGGACTAGCGGGAGATCGCTCAATGAGCAGTTCTTC
CDR3aa: CASSPSPGTSGRSLNEQFF

d_gene: .
abundance: .
v_gene: TRBV5-1
j_gene: TRBJ1-2
CDR3nt: TGCGCCAGCAGCTTGGACAGTTCCAACTATGGCTACACCTTC
CDR3aa: CASSLDSSNYGYTF

d_gene: TRBD1
abundance: .
v_gene: TRBV29-1
j_gene: TRBJ1-2
CDR3nt: TGCAGCGTAGGGGACAGGGGGCCTTCGGACTATGGCTACACCTTC
CDR3aa: CSVGDRGPSDYGYTF

d_gene: TRBD1
abundance: .
v_gene: TRBV5-5
j_gene: TRBJ2-7
CDR3nt: TGTGCCAGCAGCCAGACAGGGTGGCAGGACGAGCAGTACTTC
CDR3aa: CASSQTGWQDEQYF

d_gene: TRBD2
abundance: .
v_gene: TRBV2
j_gene: TRBJ2-7
CDR3nt: TGTGCCAGCGTGACGGGGGGGCTTCCCTACGAGCAGTACTTC
CDR3aa: CASVTGGLPYEQYF

d_gene: TRBD2
abundance: few
v_gene: TRBV15
j_gene: TRBJ2-7
CDR3nt: TGTGCCACCAGCCCCCGGACTAGCGGGATCAACGAGCAGTACTTC
CDR3aa: CATSPRTSGINEQYF

d_gene: .
abundance: .
v_gene: TRBV23-1
j_gene: TRBJ1-2
CDR3nt: TGCGCCAGCAGTCAATCCTGGGGGCACTATGGCTACACCTTC
CDR3aa: CASSQSWGHYGYTF

d_gene: .
abundance: .
v_gene: TRBV30
j_gene: TRBJ2-3
CDR3nt: TGTGCCTGGGGGACTGGGGCGAGGGCGCAGTATTTT
CDR3aa: CAWGTGARAQYF

d_gene: .
abundance: once
v_gene: TRBV10-2
j_gene: TRBJ1-4
CDR3nt: TGCGCCAGCAGTGAGTCGAGGAGGGAAGAAAAACTGTTTTTT
CDR3aa: CASSESRREEKLFF

d_gene: TRBD1
abundance: .
v_gene: TRBV14
j_gene: TRBJ1-4
CDR3nt: TGTGCCAGCAGCCATCGACAGGGGACCCCAACTAATGAAAAACTGTTTTTT
CDR3aa: CASSHRQGTPTNEKLFF

d_gene: .
abundance: .
v_gene: TRBV30
j_gene: TRBJ1-1
CDR3nt: TGTGCCCGCGATTCTGGACAGTTCGGCACTGAAGCTTTCTTT
CDR3aa: CARDSGQFGTEAFF

d_gene: .
abundance: .
v_gene: TRBV29-1
j_gene: TRBJ2-2
CDR3nt: TGCAGCGTTGCGCGAGCGAACACCGGGGAGCTGTTTTTT
CDR3aa: CSVARANTGELFF

d_gene: .
abundance: .
v_gene: TRBV28
j_gene: TRBJ1-4
CDR3nt: TGTGCCAGCCGAGGCGCAGGGGTTTTTGAAAAACTGTTTTTT
CDR3aa: CASRGAGVFEKLFF

d_gene: TRBD1
abundance: .
v_gene: TRBV7-2
j_gene: TRBJ1-5
CDR3nt: TGTGCCAGCAGCTTAGTCGGGCAGGGGGTAAGTCAGCCCCAGCATTTT
CDR3aa: CASSLVGQGVSQPQHF

d_gene: .
abundance: few
v_gene: TRBV7-8
j_gene: TRBJ2-7
CDR3nt: TGTGCCAGCGGACTGGTCTCCTACGAGCAGTACTTC
CDR3aa: CASGLVSYEQYF

d_gene: TRBD1
abundance: few
v_gene: TRBV19
j_gene: TRBJ1-1
CDR3nt: TGTGCCAGTAGTATCCGGTCCGGGACAGGGGGAAACACTGAAGCTTTCTTT
CDR3aa: CASSIRSGTGGNTEAFF

d_gene: .
abundance: once
v_gene: TRBV10-1
j_gene: TRBJ2-3
CDR3nt: TGCGCCAGACCCCGAGGCAGCCGAGATACGCAGTATTTT
CDR3aa: CARPRGSRDTQYF

d_gene: TRBD2
abundance: .
v_gene: TRBV6-1
j_gene: TRBJ2-7
CDR3nt: TGTGCCAGCAGTTTACCTAGCGGGGAGTCCTACGAGCAGTACTTC
CDR3aa: CASSLPSGESYEQYF

d_gene: .
abundance: .
v_gene: TRBV19
j_gene: TRBJ2-7
CDR3nt: TGTGCCAGTAGTACCCTGTTCACAGGTAGCCACGAGCAGTACTTC
CDR3aa: CASSTLFTGSHEQYF

d_gene: .
abundance: .
v_gene: TRBV29-1
j_gene: TRBJ2-7
CDR3nt: TGCAGCGTTGAAACCGAGAGCTCCTACGAGCAGTACTTC
CDR3aa: CSVETESSYEQYF

d_gene: .
abundance: .
v_gene: TRBV18
j_gene: TRBJ2-2
CDR3nt: TGTGCCAGCTCACCGTGGACAACGAACACCGGGGAGCTGTTTTTT
CDR3aa: CASSPWTTNTGELFF

d_gene: .
abundance: .
v_gene: TRBV10-2
j_gene: TRBJ1-2
CDR3nt: TGCGCCAGCAGTGAGTTTCAGCGGGGCTACACCTTC
CDR3aa: CASSEFQRGYTF

d_gene: TRBD2
abundance: few
v_gene: TRBV6-1
j_gene: TRBJ2-3
CDR3nt: TGTGCCAGCTTGGGACTAAACACAGATACGCAGTATTTT
CDR3aa: CASLGLNTDTQYF

d_gene: TRBD2
abundance: .
v_gene: TRBV9
j_gene: TRBJ2-5
CDR3nt: TGTGCCAGCAGCGTAGGACGCGGGGGGGCGGGGGAGACCCAGTACTTC
CDR3aa: CASSVGRGGAGETQYF

d_gene: TRBD2
abundance: .
v_gene: TRBV7-8
j_gene: TRBJ2-3
CDR3nt: TGTGCCAGCAGCCACCCGCCTAGCGGGTCAGAGGCTCCCTTACACACAGATACGCAGTATTTT
CDR3aa: CASSHPPSGSEAPLHTDTQYF

d_gene: TRBD1
abundance: few
v_gene: TRBV4-3
j_gene: TRBJ1-1
CDR3nt: TGCGCCAGCAGCCAAGGGACAGGGGAGGAGGCTGAAGCTTTCTTT
CDR3aa: CASSQGTGEEAEAFF

d_gene: .
abundance: .
v_gene: TRBV5-1
j_gene: TRBJ1-4
CDR3nt: TGCGCCAGCGCCTCGGAGGGCGTAAATGAAAAACTGTTTTTT
CDR3aa: CASASEGVNEKLFF

d_gene: TRBD2
abundance: .
v_gene: TRBV10-3
j_gene: TRBJ2-3
CDR3nt: TGTGCCATCAGTGCAGGACTAGCCTCCACAGATACGCAGTATTTT
CDR3aa: CAISAGLASTDTQYF

d_gene: TRBD2
abundance: .
v_gene: TRBV30
j_gene: TRBJ2-3
CDR3nt: TGTGCCTGGAGTACTCAGCGGGGGTTTGTAGATACGCAGTATTTT
CDR3aa: CAWSTQRGFVDTQYF

d_gene: .
abundance: .
v_gene: TRBV9
j_gene: TRBJ2-3
CDR3nt: TGTGCCAGCAGCGTACTCGACGGTGGAGAGCTAACTCCGTATTTT
CDR3aa: CASSVLDGGELTPYF

d_gene: TRBD2
abundance: .
v_gene: TRBV29-1
j_gene: TRBJ2-7
CDR3nt: TGCAGCGTCAGCGGGGCGGTAACTAGCGGGAAGGGCTCCTACGAGCAGTACTTC
CDR3aa: CSVSGAVTSGKGSYEQYF

d_gene: TRBD2
abundance: once
v_gene: TRBV9
j_gene: TRBJ2-3
CDR3nt: TGTGCCAGCAGCGTAGCCAGCGGGGGGCAGTCAGATACGCAGTATTTT
CDR3aa: CASSVASGGQSDTQYF

d_gene: TRBD1
abundance: few
v_gene: TRBV28
j_gene: TRBJ2-5
CDR3nt: TGTGCCAGCAGTTTCCTCGGGACAGGATATCAAGAGACCCAGTACTTC
CDR3aa: CASSFLGTGYQETQYF

d_gene: TRBD2
abundance: .
v_gene: TRBV19
j_gene: TRBJ2-1
CDR3nt: TGTGCCTCCCGGGGGACTAGCGGGAGGAATGAGCAGTTCTTC
CDR3aa: CASRGTSGRNEQFF

d_gene: TRBD2
abundance: once
v_gene: TRBV11-2
j_gene: TRBJ2-5
CDR3nt: TGTGCCAGCAGCTTAGGGACTAGCGGGGGAGGGGAGACCCAGTACTTC
CDR3aa: CASSLGTSGGGETQYF

d_gene: .
abundance: .
v_gene: TRBV20-1
j_gene: TRBJ1-4
CDR3nt: TGCAGTGCCAACAGGGTCGAAAAACTGTTTTTT
CDR3aa: CSANRVEKLFF

d_gene: .
abundance: .
v_gene: TRBV5-1
j_gene: TRBJ2-7
CDR3nt: TGCGCCAGCAGCGGGCAGGGGTACGAGCAGTACTTC
CDR3aa: CASSGQGYEQYF